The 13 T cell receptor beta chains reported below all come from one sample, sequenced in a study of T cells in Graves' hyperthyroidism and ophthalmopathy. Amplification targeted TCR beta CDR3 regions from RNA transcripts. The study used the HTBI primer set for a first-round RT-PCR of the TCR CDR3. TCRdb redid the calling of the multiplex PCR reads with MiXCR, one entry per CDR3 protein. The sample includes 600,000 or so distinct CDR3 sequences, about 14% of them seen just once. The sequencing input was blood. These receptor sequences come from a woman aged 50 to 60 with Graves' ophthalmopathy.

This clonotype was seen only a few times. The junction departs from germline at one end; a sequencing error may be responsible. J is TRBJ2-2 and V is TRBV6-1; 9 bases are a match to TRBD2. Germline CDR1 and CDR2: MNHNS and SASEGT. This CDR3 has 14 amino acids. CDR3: CASRVAGETGVLFF. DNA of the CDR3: TGTGCCAGCAGGGTAGCGGGAGAAACCGGGGTGCTGTTTTTT.

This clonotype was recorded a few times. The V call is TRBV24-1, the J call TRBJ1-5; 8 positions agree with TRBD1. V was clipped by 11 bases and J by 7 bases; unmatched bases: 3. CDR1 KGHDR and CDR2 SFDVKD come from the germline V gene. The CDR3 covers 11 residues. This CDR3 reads CASRGPQPQHF. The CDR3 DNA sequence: TGTGCCAGCAGGGGGCCCCAGCCCCAGCATTTT.

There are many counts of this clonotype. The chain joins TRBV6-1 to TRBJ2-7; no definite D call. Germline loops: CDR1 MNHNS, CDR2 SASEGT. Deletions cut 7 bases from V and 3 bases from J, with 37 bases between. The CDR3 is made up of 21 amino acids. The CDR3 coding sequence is TGTGCCAGCACCTTACGGGTGGGATTTCCCAGGATTCGAGGATCCTACTACGAGCAGTACTTC. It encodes CASTLRVGFPRIRGSYYEQYF.

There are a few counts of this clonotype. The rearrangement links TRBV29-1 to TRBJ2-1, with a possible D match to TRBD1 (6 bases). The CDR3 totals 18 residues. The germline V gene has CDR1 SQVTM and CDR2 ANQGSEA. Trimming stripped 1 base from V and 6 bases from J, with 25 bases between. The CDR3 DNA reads TGCAGCGTTGAAGGCAGTACTCACAGGGCTACCCCACGCAATGAGCAGTTCTTC. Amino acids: CSVEGSTHRATPRNEQFF.

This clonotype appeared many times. CDR3 sequence reads: CASSLARTSAHSTDTQYF. CDR3 sequence (DNA): TGCGCCAGCAGCTTGGCGCGGACTAGCGCGCATAGCACAGATACGCAGTATTTT. V is TRBV5-1 and J is TRBJ2-3; 9 bases match TRBD2. This CDR3 region has 18 residues. CDR1 is SGHRS and CDR2 is YFSETQ in the germline V gene. V was pared by 0 bases and J by 0 bases, with 8 bases of the junction left unmatched.

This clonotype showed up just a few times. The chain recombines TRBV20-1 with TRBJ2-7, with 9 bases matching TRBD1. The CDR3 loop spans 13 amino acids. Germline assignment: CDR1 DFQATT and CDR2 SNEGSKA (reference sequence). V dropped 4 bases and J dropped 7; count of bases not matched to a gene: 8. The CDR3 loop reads CSATWDRAGEQYF. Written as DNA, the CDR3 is TGCAGTGCTACCTGGGACAGGGCGGGGGAGCAGTACTTC.

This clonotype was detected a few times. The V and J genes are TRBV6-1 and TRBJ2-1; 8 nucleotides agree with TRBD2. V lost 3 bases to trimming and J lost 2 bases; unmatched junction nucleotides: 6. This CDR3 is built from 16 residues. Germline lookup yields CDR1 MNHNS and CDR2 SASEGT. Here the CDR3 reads CASSDFSGKPYNEQFF. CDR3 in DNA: TGTGCCAGCAGTGATTTTAGCGGGAAACCCTACAATGAGCAGTTCTTC.

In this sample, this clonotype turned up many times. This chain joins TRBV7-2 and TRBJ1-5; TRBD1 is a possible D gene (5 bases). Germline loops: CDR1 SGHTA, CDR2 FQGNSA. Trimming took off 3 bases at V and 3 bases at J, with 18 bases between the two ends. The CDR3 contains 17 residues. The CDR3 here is CASSLLPTGAANQPQHF. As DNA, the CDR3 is TGTGCCAGCAGCTTGCTCCCTACAGGTGCGGCCAATCAGCCCCAGCATTTT.

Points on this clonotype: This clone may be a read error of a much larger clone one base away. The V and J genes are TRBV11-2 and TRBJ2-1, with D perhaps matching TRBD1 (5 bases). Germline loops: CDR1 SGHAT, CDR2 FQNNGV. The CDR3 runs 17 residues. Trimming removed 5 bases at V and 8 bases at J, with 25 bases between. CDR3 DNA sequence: TGTGCCAGCAGCCTCTCCCCAAGGGGCCAATCTACATATGAGCAGTTCTTC. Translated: CASSLSPRGQSTYEQFF.

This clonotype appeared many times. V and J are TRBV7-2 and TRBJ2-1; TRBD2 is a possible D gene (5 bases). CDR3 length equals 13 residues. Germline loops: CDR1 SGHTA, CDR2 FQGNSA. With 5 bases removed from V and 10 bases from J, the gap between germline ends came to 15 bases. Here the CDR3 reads CASSRKGSGEQFF. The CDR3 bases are TGTGCCAGCAGCCGCAAAGGCTCGGGGGAGCAGTTCTTC.

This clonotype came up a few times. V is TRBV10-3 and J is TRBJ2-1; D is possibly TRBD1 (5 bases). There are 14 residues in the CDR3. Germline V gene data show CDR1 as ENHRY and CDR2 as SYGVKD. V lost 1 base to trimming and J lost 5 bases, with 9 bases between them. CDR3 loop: CAISELAGNNEQFF. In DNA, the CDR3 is TGTGCCATCAGTGAGTTGGCAGGGAACAATGAGCAGTTCTTC.

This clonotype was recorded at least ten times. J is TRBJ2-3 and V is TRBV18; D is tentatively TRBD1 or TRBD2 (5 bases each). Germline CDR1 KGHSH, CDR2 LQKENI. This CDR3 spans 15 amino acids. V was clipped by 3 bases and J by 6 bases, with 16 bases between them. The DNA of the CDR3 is TGTGCCAGCTCACCCTCGGGACGGACCCCGGATACGCAGTATTTT. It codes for CASSPSGRTPDTQYF.

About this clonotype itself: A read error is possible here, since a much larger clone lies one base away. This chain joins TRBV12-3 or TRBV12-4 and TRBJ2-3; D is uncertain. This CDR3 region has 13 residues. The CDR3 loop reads CAGSLALVDTQYF. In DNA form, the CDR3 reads TGTGCCGGCAGTTTAGCCTTAGTAGATACGCAGTATTTT.